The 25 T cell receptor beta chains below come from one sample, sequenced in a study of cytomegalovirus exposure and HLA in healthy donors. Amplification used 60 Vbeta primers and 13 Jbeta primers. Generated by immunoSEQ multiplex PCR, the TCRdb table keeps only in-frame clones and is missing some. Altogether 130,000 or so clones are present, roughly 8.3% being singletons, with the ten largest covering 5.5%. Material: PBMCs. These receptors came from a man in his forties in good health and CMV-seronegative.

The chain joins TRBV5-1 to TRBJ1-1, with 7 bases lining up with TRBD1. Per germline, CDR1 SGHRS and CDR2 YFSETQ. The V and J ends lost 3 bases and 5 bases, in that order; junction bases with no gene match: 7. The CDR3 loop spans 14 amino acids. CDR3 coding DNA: TGCGCCAGCAGCTGGGACCTCAGGGGGACTGAAGCTTTCTTT. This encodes CASSWDLRGTEAFF.

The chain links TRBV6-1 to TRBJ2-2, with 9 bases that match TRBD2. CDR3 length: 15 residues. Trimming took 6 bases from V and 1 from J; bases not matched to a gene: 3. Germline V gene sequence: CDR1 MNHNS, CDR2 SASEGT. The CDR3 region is CASRKLAGNTGELFF. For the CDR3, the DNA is TGTGCCAGCAGGAAACTAGCGGGGAACACCGGGGAGCTGTTTTTT.

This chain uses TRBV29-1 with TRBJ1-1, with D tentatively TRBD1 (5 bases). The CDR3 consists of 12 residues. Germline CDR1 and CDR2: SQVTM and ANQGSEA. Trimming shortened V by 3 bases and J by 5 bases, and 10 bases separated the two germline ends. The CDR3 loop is CSVDLGGTEAFF. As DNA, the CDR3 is TGCAGCGTTGACCTGGGGGGGACTGAAGCTTTCTTT.

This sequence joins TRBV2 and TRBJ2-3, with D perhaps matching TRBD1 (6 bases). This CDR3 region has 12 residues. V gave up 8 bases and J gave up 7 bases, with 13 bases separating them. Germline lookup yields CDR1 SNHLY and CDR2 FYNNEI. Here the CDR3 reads CASGQRYNTQYF. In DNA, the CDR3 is TGTGCCAGCGGACAGCGGTACAATACGCAGTATTTT. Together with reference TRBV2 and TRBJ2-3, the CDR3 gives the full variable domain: EPEVTQTPSHQVTQMGQEVILRCVPISNHLYFYWYRQILGQKVEFLVSFYNNEISEKSEIFDDQFSVERPDGSNFTLKIRSTKLEDSAMYFCASGQRYNTQYFGPGTRLTVL.

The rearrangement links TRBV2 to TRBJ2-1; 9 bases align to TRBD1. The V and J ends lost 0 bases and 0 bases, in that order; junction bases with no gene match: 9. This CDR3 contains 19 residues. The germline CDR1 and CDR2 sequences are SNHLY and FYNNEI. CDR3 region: CASSEALQGARSSYNEQFF. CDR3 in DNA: TGTGCCAGCAGTGAAGCTCTACAGGGGGCACGGAGCTCCTACAATGAGCAGTTCTTC.

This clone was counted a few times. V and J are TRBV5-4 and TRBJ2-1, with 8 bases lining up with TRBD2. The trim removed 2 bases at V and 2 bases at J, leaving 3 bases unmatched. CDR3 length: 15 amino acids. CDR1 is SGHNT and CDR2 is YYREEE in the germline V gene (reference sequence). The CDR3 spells CASSFSGAPYNEQFF. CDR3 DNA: TGTGCCAGCAGCTTTAGCGGGGCGCCCTACAATGAGCAGTTCTTC.

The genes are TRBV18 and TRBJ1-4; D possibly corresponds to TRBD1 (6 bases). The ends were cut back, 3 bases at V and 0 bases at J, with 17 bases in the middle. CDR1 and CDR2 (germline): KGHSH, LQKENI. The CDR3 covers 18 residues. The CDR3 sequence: CASSPQNWDISTNEKLFF. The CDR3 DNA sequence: TGTGCCAGCTCACCTCAGAACTGGGACATCTCAACTAATGAAAAACTGTTTTTT. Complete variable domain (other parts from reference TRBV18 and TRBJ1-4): NAGVMQNPRHLVRRRGQEARLRCSPMKGHSHVYWYRQLPEEGLKFMVYLQKENIIDESGMPKERFSAEFPKEGPSILRIQQVVRGDSAAYFCASSPQNWDISTNEKLFFGSGTQLSVL.

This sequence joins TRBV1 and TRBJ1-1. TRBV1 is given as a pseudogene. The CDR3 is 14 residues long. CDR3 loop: CTSIREREDTEAFF. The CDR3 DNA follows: TGCACCAGCATTAGGGAGAGGGAGGATACTGAAGCTTTCTTT.

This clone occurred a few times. As DNA, the CDR3 is TGTGCCAGCAGCCATGGGGACAGGGCTTCTGGCTACACCTTC. It translates to CASSHGDRASGYTF. This rearrangement joins TRBV14 to TRBJ1-2; 9 bases align to TRBD1. The CDR3 is 14 residues long. Germline V gene sequence: CDR1 SGHDN, CDR2 FVKESK. The V gene end was trimmed by 3 bases and the J gene end by 7 bases; junction bases not matched to a gene: 6.

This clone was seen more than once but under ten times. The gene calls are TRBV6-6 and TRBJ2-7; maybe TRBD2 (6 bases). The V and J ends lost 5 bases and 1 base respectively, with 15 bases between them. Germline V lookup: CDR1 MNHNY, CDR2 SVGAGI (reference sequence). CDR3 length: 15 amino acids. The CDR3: CASSMGGTHSYEQYF. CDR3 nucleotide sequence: TGTGCCAGCAGTATGGGCGGGACCCATTCCTACGAGCAGTACTTC.

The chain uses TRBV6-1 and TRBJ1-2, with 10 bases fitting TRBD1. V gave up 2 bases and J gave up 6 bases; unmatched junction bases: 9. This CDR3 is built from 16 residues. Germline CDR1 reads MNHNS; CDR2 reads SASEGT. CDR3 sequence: CASSEQPGQGLDGYTF. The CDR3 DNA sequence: TGTGCCAGCAGTGAACAACCGGGACAGGGGCTCGATGGCTACACCTTC.

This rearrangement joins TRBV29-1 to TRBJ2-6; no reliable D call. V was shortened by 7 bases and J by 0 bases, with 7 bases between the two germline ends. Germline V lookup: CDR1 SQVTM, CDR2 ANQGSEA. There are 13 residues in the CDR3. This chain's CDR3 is CSAKSSGANVLTF. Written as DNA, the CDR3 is TGCAGCGCGAAGAGCTCTGGGGCCAACGTCCTGACTTTC.

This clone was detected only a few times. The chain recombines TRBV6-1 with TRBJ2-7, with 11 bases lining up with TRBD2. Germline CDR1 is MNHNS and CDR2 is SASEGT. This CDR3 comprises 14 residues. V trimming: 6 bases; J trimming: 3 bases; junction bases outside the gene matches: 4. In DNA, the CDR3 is TGTGCCAGCAGCCCGACTAGCGGGGACTACGAGCAGTACTTC. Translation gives CASSPTSGDYEQYF.

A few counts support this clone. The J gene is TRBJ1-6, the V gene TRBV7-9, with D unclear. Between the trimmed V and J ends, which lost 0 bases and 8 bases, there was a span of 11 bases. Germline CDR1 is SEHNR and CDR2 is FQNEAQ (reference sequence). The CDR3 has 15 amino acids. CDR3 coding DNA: TGTGCCAGCAGCTTAGCGTTCGGGAGAGATTCACCCCTCCACTTT. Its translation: CASSLAFGRDSPLHF.

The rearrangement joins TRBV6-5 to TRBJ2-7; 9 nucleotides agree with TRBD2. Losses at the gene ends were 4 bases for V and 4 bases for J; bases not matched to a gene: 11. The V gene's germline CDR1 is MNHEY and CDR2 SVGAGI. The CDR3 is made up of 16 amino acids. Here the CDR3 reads CASSLISGGPFYEQYF. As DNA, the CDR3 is TGTGCCAGCAGTTTAATAAGCGGGGGGCCCTTTTACGAGCAGTACTTC.

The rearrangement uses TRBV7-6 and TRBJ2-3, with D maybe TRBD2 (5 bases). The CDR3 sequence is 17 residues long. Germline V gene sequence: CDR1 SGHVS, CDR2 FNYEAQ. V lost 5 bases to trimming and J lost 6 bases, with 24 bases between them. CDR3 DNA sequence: TGTGCCAGCAGCCGGACTTATTCCCTAGAGGGAGCCGATACGCAGTATTTT. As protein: CASSRTYSLEGADTQYF. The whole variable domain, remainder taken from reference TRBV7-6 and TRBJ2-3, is GAGVSQSPRYKVTKRGQDVALRCDPISGHVSLYWYRQALGQGPEFLTYFNYEAQQDKSGLPNDRFSAERPEGSISTLTIQRTEQRDSAMYRCASSRTYSLEGADTQYFGPGTRLTVL.

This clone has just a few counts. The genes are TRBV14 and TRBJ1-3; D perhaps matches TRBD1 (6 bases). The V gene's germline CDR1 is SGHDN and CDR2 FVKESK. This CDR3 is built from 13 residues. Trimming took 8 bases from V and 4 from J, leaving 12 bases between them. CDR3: CASGLRGGNTIYF. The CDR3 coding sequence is TGTGCCAGCGGACTTAGGGGGGGAAACACCATATATTTT.

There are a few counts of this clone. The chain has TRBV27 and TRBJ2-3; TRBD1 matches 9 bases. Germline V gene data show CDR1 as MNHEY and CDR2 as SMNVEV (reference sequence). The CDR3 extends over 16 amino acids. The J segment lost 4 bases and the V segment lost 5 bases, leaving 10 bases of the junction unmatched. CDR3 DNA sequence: TGTGCCAGCAGTACGTACGGGACAGGGCAGGCAGATACGCAGTATTTT. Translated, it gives CASSTYGTGQADTQYF.

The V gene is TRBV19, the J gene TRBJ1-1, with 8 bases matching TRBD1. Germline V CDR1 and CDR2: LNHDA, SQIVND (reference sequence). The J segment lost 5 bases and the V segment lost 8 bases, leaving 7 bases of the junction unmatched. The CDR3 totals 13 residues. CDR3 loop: CASGRTGQTEAFF. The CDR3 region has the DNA TGTGCCAGTGGGCGGACAGGGCAAACTGAAGCTTTCTTT.

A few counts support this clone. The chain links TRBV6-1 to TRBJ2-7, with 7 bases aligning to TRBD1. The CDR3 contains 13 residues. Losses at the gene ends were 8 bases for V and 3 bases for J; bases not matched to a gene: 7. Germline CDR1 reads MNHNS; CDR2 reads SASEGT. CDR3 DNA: TGTGCCAGCTCGACAGGGATGGTCTACGAGCAGTACTTC. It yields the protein CASSTGMVYEQYF.

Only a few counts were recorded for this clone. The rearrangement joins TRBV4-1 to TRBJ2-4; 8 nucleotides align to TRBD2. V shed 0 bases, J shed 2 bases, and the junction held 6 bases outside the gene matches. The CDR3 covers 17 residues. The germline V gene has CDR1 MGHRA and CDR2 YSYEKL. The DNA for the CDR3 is TGCGCCAGCAGCCAAGATCCCCCGGGGGGGTCCAAAAACATTCAGTACTTC. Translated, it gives CASSQDPPGGSKNIQYF.

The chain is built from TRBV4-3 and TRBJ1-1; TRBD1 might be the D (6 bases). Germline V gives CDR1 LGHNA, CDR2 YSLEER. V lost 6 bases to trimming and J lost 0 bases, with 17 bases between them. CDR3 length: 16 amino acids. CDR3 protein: CASRAYTGTMNTEAFF. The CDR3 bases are TGCGCCAGCAGAGCTTATACAGGGACCATGAACACTGAAGCTTTCTTT.

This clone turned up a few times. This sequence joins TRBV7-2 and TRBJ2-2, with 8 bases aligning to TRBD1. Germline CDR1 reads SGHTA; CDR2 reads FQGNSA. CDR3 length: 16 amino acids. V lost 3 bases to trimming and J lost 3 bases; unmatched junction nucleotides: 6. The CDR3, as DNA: TGTGCCAGCAGCTTCACAGGGGGTTATGACACCGGGGAGCTGTTTTTT. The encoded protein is CASSFTGGYDTGELFF.

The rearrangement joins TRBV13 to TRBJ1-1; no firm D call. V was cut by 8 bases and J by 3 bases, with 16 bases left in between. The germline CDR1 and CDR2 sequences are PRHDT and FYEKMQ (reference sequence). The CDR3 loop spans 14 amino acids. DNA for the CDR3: TGTGCCAGCTCACCAGGTTTACGCGACACTGAAGCTTTCTTT. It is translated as CASSPGLRDTEAFF.

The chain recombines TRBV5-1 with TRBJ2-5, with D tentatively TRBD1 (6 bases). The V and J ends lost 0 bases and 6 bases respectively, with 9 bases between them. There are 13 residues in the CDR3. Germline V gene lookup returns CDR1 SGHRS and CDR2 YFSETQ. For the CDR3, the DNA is TGCGCCAGCAGCTTGGCAGGGGAGCAGACCCAGTACTTC. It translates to CASSLAGEQTQYF.